A single sample is the source of the 25 T cell receptor beta chains below, sequenced in a study of OX40 agonist ivuxolimab in advanced cancers. Produced via immunoSEQ multiplex PCR; TCRdb's table is partial and in-frame only. The data show about 50,000 clones, approximately 90% seen once. The source material was CD4+ or CD8+ T cells sorted from blood, sampled in a trial of the OX40 agonist ivuxolimab. These TCRs come from an adult with an advanced solid tumor such as melanoma, head and neck, liver or kidney cancer.

The rearrangement uses TRBV12-5 and TRBJ1-1; TRBD1 matches 9 bases. The CDR3 spans 16 residues. The V gene's germline CDR1 is LGHNT and CDR2 FRNRAP. Losses at the gene ends were 5 bases for V and 3 bases for J; bases not matched to a gene: 10. This CDR3 reads CASGQSPGTGYTEAFF. CDR3 coding DNA: TGTGCTAGTGGTCAAAGTCCCGGGACAGGGTACACTGAAGCTTTCTTT.

The CDR3: CASSHVGGEQFF. In nucleotides, the CDR3 is TGTGCCAGCAGCCATGTAGGGGGTGAGCAGTTCTTC. The chain joins TRBV13 to TRBJ2-1, with D maybe TRBD1 (6 bases). Germline loops: CDR1 PRHDT, CDR2 FYEKMQ (reference sequence). This CDR3 has 12 amino acids. Trimming shortened V by 5 bases and J by 9 bases, and 11 bases separated the two germline ends.

This clone was seen a few times. This rearrangement joins TRBV10-1 to TRBJ1-5; D call uncertain. V lost 9 bases to trimming and J lost 3 bases, with 9 bases between them. Germline CDR1 is WNHNN and CDR2 is SYGVQD (reference sequence). The CDR3 spans 12 residues. This chain's CDR3 is CARPALNQPQHF. Here the CDR3 DNA reads TGCGCCAGGCCAGCCCTCAATCAGCCCCAGCATTTT.

V and J are TRBV5-4 and TRBJ2-5, with 9 bases matching TRBD2. Germline CDR1 is SGHNT and CDR2 is YYREEE (reference sequence). V lost 1 base and J lost 5; bases outside the gene matches: 9. There are 16 residues in the CDR3. The CDR3 region is CASSLWAGGMLETQYF. In DNA, the CDR3 is TGTGCCAGCAGCTTGTGGGCGGGAGGGATGTTGGAGACCCAGTACTTC. Variable domain in full (rest from reference TRBV5-4 and TRBJ2-5): ETGVTQSPTHLIKTRGQQVTLRCSSQSGHNTVSWYQQALGQGPQFIFQYYREEENGRGNFPPRFSGLQFPNYSSELNVNALELDDSALYLCASSLWAGGMLETQYFGPGTRLLVL.

The V gene is TRBV5-3, the J gene TRBJ1-5; TRBD1 aligns across 8 bases. TRBV5-3 is identified as an open reading frame with a role that is uncertain. This CDR3 has 15 amino acids. Trimming at V came to 9 bases and at J to 4 bases, leaving 12 bases not matched to a gene. CDR3 residues: CATSSRTGTNQPQHF. The DNA of the CDR3 is TGTGCCACCTCTTCGAGGACAGGGACGAATCAGCCCCAGCATTTT.

This clone came up once. The chain links TRBV7-9 to TRBJ2-1; TRBD1 matches 8 bases. The CDR3 runs 14 residues. CDR1 SEHNR and CDR2 FQNEAQ come from the germline V gene (reference sequence). With 6 bases clipped from V and 5 bases from J, the junction kept 6 bases outside the gene matches. The CDR3 region has the DNA TGTGCCAGCAGATCGGACAGGGCACACAATGAGCAGTTCTTC. Protein: CASRSDRAHNEQFF.

This clone was seen just once. CDR3 protein: CASSVGVNEQYF. The CDR3 DNA reads TGTGCCAGCAGTGTGGGGGTAAACGAGCAGTACTTC. V is TRBV6-5 and J is TRBJ2-7; perhaps D is TRBD1 or TRBD2 (5 bases each). There are 12 residues in the CDR3. V dropped 5 bases and J dropped 5 bases, with 10 bases sitting between them. The germline CDR1 and CDR2 sequences are MNHEY and SVGAGI.

The V call is TRBV27, the J call TRBJ2-1; 8 nucleotides line up with TRBD2. In germline, CDR1 is MNHEY, CDR2 SMNVEV (reference sequence). Germline trimming cut 5 bases from V and 0 bases from J; bases unmatched to any gene: 3. CDR3 length: 15 residues. CDR3 nucleotides: TGTGCCAGCAGTCCCGGGGGGGGCTCCTACAATGAGCAGTTCTTC. Its translation: CASSPGGGSYNEQFF.

The chain links TRBV7-9 to TRBJ1-3; D unresolved. The CDR3 contains 14 residues. The V gene's germline CDR1 is SEHNR and CDR2 FQNEAQ (reference sequence). V lost 1 base and J lost 2, with 6 bases in between. The CDR3 region has the DNA TGTGCCAGCAGCTTAGGAGGGACTGGAAACACCATATATTTT. Translating gives CASSLGGTGNTIYF.

The V call is TRBV7-9, the J call TRBJ2-3, with a possible D match to TRBD1 (5 bases). Germline V gives CDR1 SEHNR, CDR2 FQNEAQ (reference sequence). This CDR3 region has 19 residues. Between the trimmed V and J ends, which lost 1 base and 1 base, there was a span of 21 bases. In DNA form, the CDR3 reads TGTGCCAGCAGCTTAGTAGGGGCTCGATCCGATCCCCGCACAGATACGCAGTATTTT. It yields the protein CASSLVGARSDPRTDTQYF.

Only one count was recorded for this clone. The V and J genes are TRBV5-1 and TRBJ2-7; no firm D call. Between the trimmed V and J ends, which lost 4 bases and 1 base, there was a span of 21 bases. The CDR3 has 17 residues. Germline CDR1 and CDR2: SGHRS and YFSETQ. CDR3 loop: CASSPTYGRWRSYEQYV. As DNA, the CDR3 is TGCGCCAGCAGCCCGACCTACGGCAGGTGGCGATCCTACGAGCAGTACGTC.

Only one count was recorded for this clone. CDR3 bases: TGTGCCTGGAGTGAAGATGGGCAGCCGGTTCCCTACGAGCAGTACTTC. Its translation: CAWSEDGQPVPYEQYF. The chain employs TRBV30 and TRBJ2-7; D gene unclear. This CDR3 comprises 16 residues. Germline V gene data show CDR1 as GTSNPN and CDR2 as SVGIG (reference sequence). Trimming took off 1 base at V and 2 bases at J, with 18 bases between the two ends.

V and J are TRBV7-6 and TRBJ1-1, with TRBD1 matching 9 bases. The CDR3 spans 16 residues. J gave up 0 bases and V 5 bases, and 7 bases lay outside the gene matches. In germline, CDR1 is SGHVS, CDR2 FNYEAQ. CDR3 amino acids: CASSTGTGFMNTEAFF. In DNA form, the CDR3 reads TGTGCCAGCAGCACCGGGACAGGGTTCATGAACACTGAAGCTTTCTTT.

This chain's CDR3 is CASSIRTGLYNEQFF. Here the CDR3 DNA reads TGTGCCAGTAGTATCCGGACAGGGCTCTACAATGAGCAGTTCTTC. The J gene is TRBJ2-1, the V gene TRBV19, with 8 bases matching TRBD1. Trimming removed 3 bases from V and 3 bases from J; junction bases left unmatched: 4. CDR3 size: 15 residues. Germline V gene lookup returns CDR1 LNHDA and CDR2 SQIVND (reference sequence). Variable domain in full (rest from reference TRBV19 and TRBJ2-1): DGGITQSPKYLFRKEGQNVTLSCEQNLNHDAMYWYRQDPGQGLRLIYYSQIVNDFQKGDIAEGYSVSREKKESFPLTVTSAQKNPTAFYLCASSIRTGLYNEQFFGPGTRLTVL.

The J gene is TRBJ2-1, the V gene TRBV28; tentatively, D is TRBD1 (6 bases). Germline values: CDR1 MDHEN, CDR2 SYDVKM. V was cut by 7 bases and J by 5 bases, with 30 bases left in between. This CDR3 comprises 19 residues. CDR3: CASTPRFGIQGLFDNEQFF. In DNA form, the CDR3 reads TGTGCCAGCACCCCCCGGTTCGGGATCCAGGGGTTGTTTGACAATGAGCAGTTCTTC.

This chain connects TRBV2 to TRBJ2-1, with 10 bases identical to TRBD2. CDR3 length: 13 residues. V lost 8 bases, J lost 4 bases, and 2 bases stayed unmatched. Germline CDR1 SNHLY, CDR2 FYNNEI. This CDR3 reads CASELAGYNEQFF. The CDR3 region has the DNA TGTGCCAGCGAACTAGCGGGGTACAATGAGCAGTTCTTC.

This clone came up once. This chain connects TRBV4-1 to TRBJ2-1; D not certain. V was trimmed by 1 base and J by 2 bases, leaving 21 bases between them. From germline, CDR1 is MGHRA and CDR2 YSYEKL. CDR3 size: 19 residues. CDR3 bases: TGCGCCAGCAGCCAAGGCCCTCCCGAGTCGTTATCGCCCTACAATGAGCAGTTCTTC. It is translated as CASSQGPPESLSPYNEQFF.

This chain joins TRBV7-8 and TRBJ2-1; unclear D gene. Germline loops: CDR1 SGHVS, CDR2 FQNEAQ. V gave up 1 base and J gave up 6 bases, with 1 base separating them. The CDR3 loop spans 11 amino acids. The chain's CDR3 is CASSLVNEQFF. As DNA, the CDR3 is TGTGCCAGCAGCTTAGTCAATGAGCAGTTCTTC.

This clone appeared once. CDR3 residues: CASSARDGGELFF. The DNA for the CDR3 is TGTGCCAGCAGTGCAAGGGATGGCGGGGAGCTGTTTTTT. The rearrangement links TRBV6-4 to TRBJ2-2; no definite D call. The CDR3 is 13 amino acids. Trimming left V 4 bases short and J 7 bases short, with 10 bases between. In germline, CDR1 is MRHNA, CDR2 SNTAGT.

J is TRBJ2-4 and V is TRBV4-1, with 9 positions matching TRBD2. The CDR3 has 16 amino acids. Trimming removed 0 bases from V and 5 bases from J; junction bases left unmatched: 5. From germline, CDR1 is MGHRA and CDR2 YSYEKL. CDR3 sequence reads: CASSQDLGGGENIQYF. As DNA, the CDR3 is TGCGCCAGCAGCCAAGATTTGGGCGGGGGGGAAAACATTCAGTACTTC.

The chain has TRBV30 and TRBJ2-3; tentative D call: TRBD1 (5 bases). This CDR3 is built from 14 residues. The V end was cut by 2 bases, the J end by 3 bases, with 12 bases between. Germline CDR1 and CDR2: GTSNPN and SVGIG (reference sequence). The CDR3 DNA sequence: TGTGCCTGGAGTATCCAGGGTTGGACAGATACGCAGTATTTT. Residues: CAWSIQGWTDTQYF.

The rearrangement joins TRBV19 to TRBJ2-1; the match to TRBD2 covers 12 bases. V shed 5 bases and J 3 bases; nucleotides not matched to a gene: 5. Germline V gene sequence: CDR1 LNHDA, CDR2 SQIVND (reference sequence). This CDR3 has 16 residues. The CDR3 is CASSPPGLAGYNEQFF. The CDR3 DNA follows: TGTGCCAGTAGTCCTCCGGGACTAGCGGGCTACAATGAGCAGTTCTTC. The variable domain in full, completed from reference TRBV19 and TRBJ2-1, reads DGGITQSPKYLFRKEGQNVTLSCEQNLNHDAMYWYRQDPGQGLRLIYYSQIVNDFQKGDIAEGYSVSREKKESFPLTVTSAQKNPTAFYLCASSPPGLAGYNEQFFGPGTRLTVL.

The chain is built from TRBV27 and TRBJ2-7; 10 nucleotides align to TRBD2. Germline V gene data show CDR1 as MNHEY and CDR2 as SMNVEV (reference sequence). The length of the CDR3 is 19 residues. The V gene end was trimmed by 4 bases and the J gene end by 2 bases; junction bases not matched to a gene: 17. In nucleotides, the CDR3 is TGTGCCAGCAGTTCAGGGACGGTACCGGGACTAGCGAATCCCTACGAGCAGTACTTC. It encodes CASSSGTVPGLANPYEQYF.

This clone was found a few times. This chain uses TRBV28 with TRBJ2-7; possible D gene TRBD2, 5 bases. The CDR3 has 16 residues. Trimming removed 6 bases at V and 2 bases at J, with 20 bases between. Germline V CDR1 and CDR2: MDHEN, SYDVKM. The DNA of the CDR3 is TGTGCCAGCAGCCGGGTCAAAGCGGTGGTGACCTACGAGCAGTACTTC. This codes for CASSRVKAVVTYEQYF.

This sequence joins TRBV7-2 and TRBJ2-3; possible D gene TRBD2, 5 bases. V lost 5 bases and J lost 2, with 11 bases in between. There are 14 residues in the CDR3. CDR1 is SGHTA, CDR2 FQGNSA, per germline. CDR3 loop: CASSRGPYTDTQYF. Here the CDR3 DNA reads TGTGCCAGCAGCCGAGGGCCTTACACAGATACGCAGTATTTT.